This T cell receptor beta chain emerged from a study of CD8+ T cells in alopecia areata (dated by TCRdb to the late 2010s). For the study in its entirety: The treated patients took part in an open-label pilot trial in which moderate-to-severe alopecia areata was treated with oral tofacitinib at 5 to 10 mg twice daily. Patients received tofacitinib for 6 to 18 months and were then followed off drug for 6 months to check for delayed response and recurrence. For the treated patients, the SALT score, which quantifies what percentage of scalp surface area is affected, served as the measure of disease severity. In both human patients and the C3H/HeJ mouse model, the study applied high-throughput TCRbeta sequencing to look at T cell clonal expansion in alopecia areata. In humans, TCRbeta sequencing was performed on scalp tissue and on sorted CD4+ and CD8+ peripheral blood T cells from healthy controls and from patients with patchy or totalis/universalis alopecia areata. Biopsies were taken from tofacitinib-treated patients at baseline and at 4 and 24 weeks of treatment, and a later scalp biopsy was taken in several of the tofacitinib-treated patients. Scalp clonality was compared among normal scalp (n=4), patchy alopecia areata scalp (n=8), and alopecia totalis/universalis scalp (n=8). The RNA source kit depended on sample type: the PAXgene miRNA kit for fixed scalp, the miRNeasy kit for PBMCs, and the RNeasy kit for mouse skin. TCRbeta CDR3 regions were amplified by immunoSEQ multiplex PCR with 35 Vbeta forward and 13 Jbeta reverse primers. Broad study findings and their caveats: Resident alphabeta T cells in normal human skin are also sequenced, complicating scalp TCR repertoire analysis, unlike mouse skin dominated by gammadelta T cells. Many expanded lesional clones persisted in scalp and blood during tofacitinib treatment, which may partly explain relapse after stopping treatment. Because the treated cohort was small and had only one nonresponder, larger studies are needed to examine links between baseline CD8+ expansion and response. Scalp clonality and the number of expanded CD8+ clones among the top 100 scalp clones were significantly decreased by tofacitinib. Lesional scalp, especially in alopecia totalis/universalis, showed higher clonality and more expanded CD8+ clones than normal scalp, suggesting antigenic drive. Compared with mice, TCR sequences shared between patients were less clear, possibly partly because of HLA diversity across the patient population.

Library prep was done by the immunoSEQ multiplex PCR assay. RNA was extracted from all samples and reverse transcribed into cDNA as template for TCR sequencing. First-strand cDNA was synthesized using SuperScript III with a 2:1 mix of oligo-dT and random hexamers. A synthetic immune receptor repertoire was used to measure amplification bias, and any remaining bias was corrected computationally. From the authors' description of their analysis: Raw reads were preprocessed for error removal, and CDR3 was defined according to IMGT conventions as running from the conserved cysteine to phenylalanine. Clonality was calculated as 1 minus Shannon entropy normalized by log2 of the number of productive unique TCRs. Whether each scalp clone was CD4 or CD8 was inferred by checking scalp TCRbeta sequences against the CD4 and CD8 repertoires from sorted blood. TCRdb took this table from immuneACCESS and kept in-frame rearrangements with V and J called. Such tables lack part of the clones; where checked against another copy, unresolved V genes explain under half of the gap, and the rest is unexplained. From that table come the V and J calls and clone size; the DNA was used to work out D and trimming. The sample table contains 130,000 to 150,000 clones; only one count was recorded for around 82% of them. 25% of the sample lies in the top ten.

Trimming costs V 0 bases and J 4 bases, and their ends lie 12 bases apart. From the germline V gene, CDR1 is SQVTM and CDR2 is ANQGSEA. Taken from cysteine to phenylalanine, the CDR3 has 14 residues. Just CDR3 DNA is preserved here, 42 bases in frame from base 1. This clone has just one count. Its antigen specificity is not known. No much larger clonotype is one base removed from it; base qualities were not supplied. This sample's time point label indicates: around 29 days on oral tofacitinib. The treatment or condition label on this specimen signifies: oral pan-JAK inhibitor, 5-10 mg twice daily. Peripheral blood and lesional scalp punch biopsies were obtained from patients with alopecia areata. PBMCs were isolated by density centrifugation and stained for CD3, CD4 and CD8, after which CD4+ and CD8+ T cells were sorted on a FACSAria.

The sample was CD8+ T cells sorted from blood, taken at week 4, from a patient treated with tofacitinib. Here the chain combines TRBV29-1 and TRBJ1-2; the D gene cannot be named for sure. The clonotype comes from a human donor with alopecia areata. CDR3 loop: CSVEDGPGFYGYTF. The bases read TGCAGCGTTGAAGATGGTCCGGGTTTCTATGGCTACACCTTC.